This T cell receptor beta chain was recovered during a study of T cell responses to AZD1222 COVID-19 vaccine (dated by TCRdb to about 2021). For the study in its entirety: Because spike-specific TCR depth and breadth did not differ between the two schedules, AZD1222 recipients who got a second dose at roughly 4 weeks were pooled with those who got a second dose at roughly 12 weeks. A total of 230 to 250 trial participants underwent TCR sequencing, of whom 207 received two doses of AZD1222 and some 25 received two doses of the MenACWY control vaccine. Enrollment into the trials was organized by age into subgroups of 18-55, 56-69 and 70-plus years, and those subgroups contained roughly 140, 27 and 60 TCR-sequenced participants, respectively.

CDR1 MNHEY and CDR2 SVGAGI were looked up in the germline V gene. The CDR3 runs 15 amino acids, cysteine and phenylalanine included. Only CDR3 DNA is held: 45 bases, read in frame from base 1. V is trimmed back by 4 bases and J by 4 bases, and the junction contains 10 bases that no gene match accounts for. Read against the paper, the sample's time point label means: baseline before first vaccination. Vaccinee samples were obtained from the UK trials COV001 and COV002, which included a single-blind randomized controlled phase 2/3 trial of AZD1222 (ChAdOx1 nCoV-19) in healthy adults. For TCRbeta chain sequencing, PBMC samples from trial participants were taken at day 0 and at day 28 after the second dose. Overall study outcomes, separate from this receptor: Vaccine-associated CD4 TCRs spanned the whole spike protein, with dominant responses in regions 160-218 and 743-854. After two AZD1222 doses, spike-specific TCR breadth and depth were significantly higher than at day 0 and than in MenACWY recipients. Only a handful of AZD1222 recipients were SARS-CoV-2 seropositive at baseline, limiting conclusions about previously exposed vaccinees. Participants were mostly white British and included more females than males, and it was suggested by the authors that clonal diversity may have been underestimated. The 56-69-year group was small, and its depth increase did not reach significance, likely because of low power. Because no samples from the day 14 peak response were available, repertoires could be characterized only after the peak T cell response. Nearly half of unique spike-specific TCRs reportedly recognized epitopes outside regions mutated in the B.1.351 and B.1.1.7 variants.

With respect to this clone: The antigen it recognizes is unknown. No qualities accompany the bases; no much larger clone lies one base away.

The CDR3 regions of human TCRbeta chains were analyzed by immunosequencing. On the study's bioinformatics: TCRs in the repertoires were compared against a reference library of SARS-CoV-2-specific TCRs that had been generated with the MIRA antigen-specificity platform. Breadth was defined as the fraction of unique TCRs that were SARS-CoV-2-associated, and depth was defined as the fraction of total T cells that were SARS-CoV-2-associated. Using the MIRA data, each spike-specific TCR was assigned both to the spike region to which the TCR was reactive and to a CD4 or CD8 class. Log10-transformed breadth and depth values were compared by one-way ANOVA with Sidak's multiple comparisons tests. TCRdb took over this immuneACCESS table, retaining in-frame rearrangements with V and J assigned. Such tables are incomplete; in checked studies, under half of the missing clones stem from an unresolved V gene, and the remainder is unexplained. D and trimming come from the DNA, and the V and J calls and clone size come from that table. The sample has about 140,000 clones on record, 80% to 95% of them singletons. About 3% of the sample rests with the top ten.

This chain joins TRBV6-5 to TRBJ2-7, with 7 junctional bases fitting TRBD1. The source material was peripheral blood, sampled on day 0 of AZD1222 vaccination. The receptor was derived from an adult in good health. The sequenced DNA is TGTGCCAGCAGTTTATCGAGGGGGCGAGGATACGAGCAGTACTTC. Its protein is CASSLSRGRGYEQYF.